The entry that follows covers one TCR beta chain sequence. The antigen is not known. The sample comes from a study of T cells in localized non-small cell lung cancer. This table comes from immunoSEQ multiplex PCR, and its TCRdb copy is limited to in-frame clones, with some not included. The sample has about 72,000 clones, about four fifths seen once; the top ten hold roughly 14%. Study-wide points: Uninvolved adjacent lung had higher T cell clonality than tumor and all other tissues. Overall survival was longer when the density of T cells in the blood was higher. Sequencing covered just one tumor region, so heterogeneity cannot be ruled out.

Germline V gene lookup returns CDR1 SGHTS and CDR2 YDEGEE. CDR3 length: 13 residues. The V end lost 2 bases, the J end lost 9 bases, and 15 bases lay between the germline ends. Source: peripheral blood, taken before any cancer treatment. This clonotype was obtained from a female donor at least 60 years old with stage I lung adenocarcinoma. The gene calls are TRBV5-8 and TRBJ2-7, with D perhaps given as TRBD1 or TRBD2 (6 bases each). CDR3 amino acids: CASSFNPGGAQYF. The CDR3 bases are TGTGCCAGCAGCTTTAATCCCGGGGGCGCGCAGTACTTC.